Listed below are T cell receptor beta chains from one sample, sequenced in a study of cytomegalovirus exposure and HLA in healthy donors. This table comes from immunoSEQ multiplex PCR, and its TCRdb copy is limited to in-frame clones, with some not included. The repertoire includes about 160,000 clones, roughly 80% of them detected once, and 1.4% to 1.5% sits in the top ten. Sequencing used PBMCs. The receptor source for this set is a male donor in good health and CMV-seronegative. The CDR3 runs from the conserved cysteine through the conserved F or W. D genes are given only for firm matches. Expanded clones get a size class; other rows say once, few or many, or leave the size out.

clone_size,cdr3_length,j_call,d_call,v_call,cdr3_aa,cdr3_nt
NA,13,TRBJ1-6,NA,TRBV27,CASSFRDYSPLHF,TGTGCCAGCAGTTTCCGGGATTATTCACCCCTCCACTTT
NA,13,TRBJ1-4,NA,TRBV30,CAWSVTVGLALFF,TGTGCCTGGAGTGTAACGGTGGGTCTAGCGCTGTTTTTT
NA,16,TRBJ2-3,TRBD2,TRBV6-5,CASSYSRGGATDTQYF,TGTGCCAGCAGTTACTCCCGGGGGGGGGCAACAGATACGCAGTATTTT
NA,16,TRBJ2-1,NA,TRBV29-1,CSVGVSGSGTYNEQFF,TGCAGCGTTGGGGTTTCGGGTAGCGGTACATACAATGAGCAGTTCTTC
NA,18,TRBJ2-3,TRBD2,TRBV4-3,CASSQDVQGGSGTDTQYF,TGCGCCAGCAGCCAAGACGTCCAAGGCGGGAGTGGTACAGATACGCAGTATTTT
NA,13,TRBJ2-7,NA,TRBV6-1,CASRDRGTYEQYF,TGTGCCAGCAGGGACCGGGGGACCTACGAGCAGTACTTC
NA,13,TRBJ2-7,NA,TRBV6-5,CASRPGQFYEQYF,TGTGCCAGCAGACCAGGACAGTTCTACGAGCAGTACTTC
NA,17,TRBJ2-2,TRBD1,TRBV6-1,CASSVSSGQGPTGELFF,TGTGCCAGCAGTGTTTCATCGGGACAGGGGCCCACCGGGGAGCTGTTTTTT
NA,14,TRBJ2-7,TRBD2,TRBV11-2,CASSSDRGAYEQYF,TGTGCCAGCAGCTCCGACCGGGGGGCCTACGAGCAGTACTTC
NA,12,TRBJ2-5,NA,TRBV29-1,CSASSTQETQYF,TGCAGCGCCTCGAGTACCCAAGAGACCCAGTACTTC
once,15,TRBJ2-7,TRBD2,TRBV13,CASSPSGRGSYEQYF,TGTGCCAGCAGCCCGAGCGGGAGAGGGTCCTACGAGCAGTACTTC
NA,12,TRBJ2-5,TRBD2,TRBV7-9,CASALGGETQYF,TGTGCCAGCGCCTTGGGGGGGGAGACCCAGTACTTC
NA,15,TRBJ2-5,TRBD1,TRBV5-1,CASSLTGGDGETQYF,TGCGCCAGCAGCTTGACAGGGGGCGACGGGGAGACCCAGTACTTC
NA,15,TRBJ2-1,NA,TRBV9,CASSVDGSTYNEQFF,TGTGCCAGCAGCGTAGACGGGAGTACCTACAATGAGCAGTTCTTC
few,15,TRBJ1-1,NA,TRBV11-2,CASSLGEGLDTEAFF,TGTGCCAGCAGCTTAGGGGAGGGGCTGGACACTGAAGCTTTCTTT
NA,15,TRBJ2-7,TRBD1,TRBV6-1,CASRRTGRMPYEQYF,TGTGCCAGCAGGCGGACAGGGCGAATGCCCTACGAGCAGTACTTC
NA,13,TRBJ1-1,TRBD1,TRBV7-9,CASSPRGPTEAFF,TGTGCCAGCAGCCCCAGGGGGCCCACTGAAGCTTTCTTT
NA,16,TRBJ2-1,TRBD1,TRBV5-1,CASSSTGQVGYNEQFF,TGCGCCAGCAGCTCCACTGGACAGGTAGGCTACAATGAGCAGTTCTTC
NA,15,TRBJ2-7,NA,TRBV7-2,CASSHPWGAGYEQYF,TGTGCCAGCAGCCATCCATGGGGCGCTGGATACGAGCAGTACTTC
NA,13,TRBJ1-1,NA,TRBV19,CASYLGRNTEAFF,TGTGCCAGCTACCTAGGTCGGAACACTGAAGCTTTCTTT
NA,17,TRBJ2-5,TRBD2,TRBV9,CASSTPETSLPQETQYF,TGTGCCAGCAGCACCCCCGAGACTAGCCTACCACAAGAGACCCAGTACTTC
NA,16,TRBJ1-1,NA,TRBV4-3,CASSQIRGGLYTEAFF,TGCGCCAGCAGCCAAATTAGGGGGGGGTTATACACTGAAGCTTTCTTT
few,13,TRBJ1-2,NA,TRBV6-5,CASSRRGWSGYTF,TGTGCCAGCAGCCGCCGGGGTTGGTCGGGCTACACCTTC
NA,14,TRBJ2-3,TRBD2,TRBV19,CASSITSGRDTQYF,TGTGCCAGTAGTATTACTAGCGGCCGGGATACGCAGTATTTT
NA,14,TRBJ2-3,TRBD1,TRBV5-1,CASSWTGTGSTQYF,TGCGCCAGCAGCTGGACAGGGACAGGCAGTACGCAGTATTTT
NA,16,TRBJ2-3,NA,TRBV5-1,CASSLATGLGTDTQYF,TGCGCCAGCAGCTTGGCGACAGGTCTTGGCACAGATACGCAGTATTTT
NA,14,TRBJ2-7,NA,TRBV4-3,CASSQDGRGYEQYF,TGCGCCAGCAGCCAAGATGGTCGAGGGTACGAGCAGTACTTC
NA,13,TRBJ2-1,NA,TRBV4-3,CASSTRRGDEQFF,TGCGCCAGCAGCACTAGGAGGGGCGATGAGCAGTTCTTC
NA,14,TRBJ1-4,NA,TRBV28,CASIGTGTREKLFF,TGTGCCAGCATCGGGACGGGGACTCGGGAAAAACTGTTTTTT
NA,13,TRBJ1-2,NA,TRBV18,CASSNRGGYGYTF,TGTGCCAGCTCAAATCGGGGTGGCTATGGCTACACCTTC
NA,14,TRBJ2-2,NA,TRBV5-1,CATSRGHDTGELFF,TGCGCCACGTCCCGAGGACACGACACCGGGGAGCTGTTTTTT
once,15,TRBJ2-3,NA,TRBV28,CASSFMGLSTDTQYF,TGTGCCAGCAGTTTTATGGGGCTTAGCACAGATACGCAGTATTTT
NA,15,TRBJ2-7,TRBD1,TRBV19,CASSGSGQGTYEQYF,TGTGCCAGTAGTGGCTCGGGACAGGGGACCTACGAGCAGTACTTC
NA,12,TRBJ1-2,NA,TRBV4-2,CASSPGLSGYTF,TGTGCCAGCAGCCCCGGACTCTCTGGCTACACCTTC
NA,19,TRBJ2-1,TRBD2,TRBV7-8,CASSTPVRASGGLYNEQFF,TGTGCCAGCAGCACGCCTGTAAGGGCTAGCGGGGGGCTTTACAATGAGCAGTTCTTC
NA,15,TRBJ1-1,NA,TRBV7-9,CASSPGGSRSTEAFF,TGTGCCAGCAGCCCCGGGGGGTCTAGATCCACTGAAGCTTTCTTT
NA,12,TRBJ2-7,TRBD1,TRBV5-5,CASSWTGYEQYF,TGTGCCAGCAGCTGGACAGGCTACGAGCAGTACTTC
NA,16,TRBJ1-5,NA,TRBV7-2,CASSPKWRPAVETQHF,TGTGCCAGCAGCCCCAAGTGGAGGCCGGCCGTGGAGACCCAGCATTTT
once,16,TRBJ2-5,TRBD1,TRBV5-6,CASSGGTGGVQETQYF,TGTGCCAGCAGCGGGGGGACAGGCGGTGTCCAAGAGACCCAGTACTTC
NA,13,TRBJ2-7,NA,TRBV6-6,CASSYGVTYEQYF,TGTGCCAGCAGTTACGGAGTGACCTACGAGCAGTACTTC
NA,15,TRBJ2-7,TRBD2,TRBV18,CASSPREGLAYEQYF,TGTGCCAGCTCACCAAGGGAGGGGTTAGCCTACGAGCAGTACTTC
NA,17,TRBJ2-3,NA,TRBV9,CASSVVDSGGVTDTQYF,TGTGCCAGCAGCGTAGTAGACTCAGGAGGTGTCACAGATACGCAGTATTTT
NA,16,TRBJ2-1,TRBD1,TRBV9,CASSAHMGTGGGTQFF,TGTGCCAGCAGCGCCCACATGGGGACAGGGGGCGGAACGCAGTTCTTC
NA,17,TRBJ1-2,TRBD1,TRBV4-1,CASSARQGAGFNYGYTF,TGCGCCAGCAGCGCAAGACAGGGGGCAGGCTTTAACTATGGCTACACCTTC
NA,13,TRBJ1-2,TRBD1,TRBV19,CASSKPTGNGYTF,TGTGCCAGTAGTAAACCGACAGGGAATGGCTACACCTTC
NA,15,TRBJ1-6,TRBD1,TRBV4-3,CASSSTGGYDSPLHF,TGCGCCAGCAGTTCTACAGGGGGCTATGATTCACCCCTCCACTTT
once,14,TRBJ1-2,NA,TRBV5-4,CASSLRGGTAGYTF,TGTGCCAGCAGCTTGAGGGGGGGCACAGCTGGCTACACCTTC
NA,14,TRBJ2-3,NA,TRBV7-2,CASSMGRLPDTQYF,TGTGCCAGCAGCATGGGCAGGTTACCAGATACGCAGTATTTT
NA,17,TRBJ2-3,TRBD2,TRBV28,CASSLFLAGGSTDTQYF,TGTGCCAGCAGTTTATTTTTGGCGGGGGGTAGCACAGATACGCAGTATTTT
few,12,TRBJ2-1,NA,TRBV7-9,CASGGSYNEQFF,TGTGCCAGCGGGGGGTCCTACAATGAGCAGTTCTTC
NA,13,TRBJ1-4,TRBD1,TRBV28,CASSLDRQEKLFF,TGTGCCAGCAGTTTGGACAGGCAAGAAAAACTGTTTTTT
NA,13,TRBJ2-7,TRBD2,TRBV7-3,CASSLSGGYEQYF,TGTGCCAGCAGCTTGAGCGGGGGCTACGAGCAGTACTTC
few,15,TRBJ2-1,TRBD2,TRBV13,CASSNSGGTYNEQFF,TGTGCCAGCAGCAATAGCGGGGGAACCTACAATGAGCAGTTCTTC
NA,14,TRBJ1-2,TRBD1,TRBV28,CASSTNRGYDGYTF,TGTGCCAGCAGCACCAACAGGGGATACGATGGCTACACCTTC
NA,17,TRBJ2-2,NA,TRBV7-3,CASSLTWGGEDTGELFF,TGTGCCAGCAGCTTAACGTGGGGGGGCGAGGACACCGGGGAGCTGTTTTTT